This T cell receptor beta chain was observed in a study of T cell responses to AZD1222 COVID-19 vaccine. CDR1 is LGHNA and CDR2 is YSLEER in the germline V gene. Trimming took 4 bases from V and 4 from J, leaving 11 bases between them. The CDR3 has 14 residues. Some clones are missing from TCRdb's copy, which holds only in-frame ones; the method was immunoSEQ multiplex PCR. The data show 100,000 to 150,000 clones, more than 85% seen once. For this clone: What it recognizes is unknown.

Findings and limits, study-wide: Increased Spike-specific TCR breadth and depth were observed after two AZD1222 doses.

Both about-4-week and about-12-week second-dose recipients were combined. This sequence joins TRBV4-3 and TRBJ1-5; D ambiguous. This TCR was recovered from an adult who received the AZD1222 COVID-19 vaccine. Source: peripheral blood, taken 28 days after the second AZD1222 dose. The CDR3 DNA is TGCGCCAGCAGCCGGTCAACGGGTAATCAGCCCCAGCATTTT. Amino acid sequence: CASSRSTGNQPQHF.